This is a list of T cell receptor beta chains from one sample in a study of cytomegalovirus exposure and HLA in healthy donors. Using immunoSEQ multiplex PCR, the repertoire was profiled, and TCRdb retains in-frame clones only, with some absent. The sample has 150,000 to 200,000 clones, over 65% seen once. The specimen sequenced was PBMCs. The receptors here all came from a man between 18 and 35 years old in good health and CMV-seropositive. The CDR3 runs from the conserved cysteine through the conserved F or W. A D gene is named only where the DNA matches it firmly. Clone sizes are given selectively: once, few, many, or a class where the clone is expanded.

j_gene: TRBJ1-2; len: 10; abundance: .; d_gene: .; v_gene: TRBV30; CDR3nt: TGTGCCTCAGGGTCGTATGGCTACACCTTC; CDR3aa: CASGSYGYTF
j_gene: TRBJ2-1; len: 12; abundance: .; d_gene: TRBD2; v_gene: TRBV7-2; CDR3nt: TGTGCCAGCGGTACTAGCGGGAGGTTACAGTTCTTC; CDR3aa: CASGTSGRLQFF
j_gene: TRBJ1-2; len: 13; abundance: few; d_gene: TRBD1; v_gene: TRBV5-1; CDR3nt: TGCGCCAGCAGCGCGGGGGACAGGGTTGGCTACACCTTC; CDR3aa: CASSAGDRVGYTF
j_gene: TRBJ2-3; len: 15; abundance: .; d_gene: .; v_gene: TRBV5-1; CDR3nt: TGCGCCAGCAGCTTGGATGGGAGCCGCACAGATACGCAGTATTTT; CDR3aa: CASSLDGSRTDTQYF
j_gene: TRBJ2-2; len: 15; abundance: .; d_gene: TRBD2; v_gene: TRBV6-5; CDR3nt: TGTGCCAGCACCAATAGCGGGAGGGCGACCGGGGAGCTGTTTTTT; CDR3aa: CASTNSGRATGELFF
j_gene: TRBJ2-3; len: 14; abundance: .; d_gene: TRBD2; v_gene: TRBV28; CDR3nt: TGTGCCAGCAGTTTATATAGCGGGAGGGATACGCAGTATTTT; CDR3aa: CASSLYSGRDTQYF
j_gene: TRBJ2-3; len: 15; abundance: .; d_gene: .; v_gene: TRBV5-1; CDR3nt: TGCGCCAGCAGCTTGGCCGGTGACTTCACAGATACGCAGTATTTT; CDR3aa: CASSLAGDFTDTQYF
j_gene: TRBJ2-5; len: 15; abundance: .; d_gene: TRBD2; v_gene: TRBV30; CDR3nt: TGTGCCTGGAGGGCCAAGACTAGCCCGGTCGAGACCCAGTACTTC; CDR3aa: CAWRAKTSPVETQYF
j_gene: TRBJ2-1; len: 11; abundance: .; d_gene: .; v_gene: TRBV7-3; CDR3nt: TGTGCCAGCAGCTCGGGGGAAGAGCAGTTCTTC; CDR3aa: CASSSGEEQFF
j_gene: TRBJ2-3; len: 14; abundance: .; d_gene: TRBD2; v_gene: TRBV19; CDR3nt: TGTGCCACCGGCGGGGGGGTTAGCACAGATACGCAGTATTTT; CDR3aa: CATGGGVSTDTQYF
j_gene: TRBJ2-1; len: 15; abundance: .; d_gene: .; v_gene: TRBV9; CDR3nt: TGTGCCAGCAGCCCCGACCAGCGGCCCTACAATGAGCAGTTCTTC; CDR3aa: CASSPDQRPYNEQFF
j_gene: TRBJ1-5; len: 14; abundance: .; d_gene: .; v_gene: TRBV7-9; CDR3nt: TGTGCCAGCAGCCGGGAAAATAGCAATCAGCCCCAGCATTTT; CDR3aa: CASSRENSNQPQHF
j_gene: TRBJ2-5; len: 16; abundance: .; d_gene: .; v_gene: TRBV5-1; CDR3nt: TGCGCCAGCAGCCCGGGACAAAGGGCGGGAGAAGAGACCCAGTACTTC; CDR3aa: CASSPGQRAGEETQYF
j_gene: TRBJ2-1; len: 14; abundance: .; d_gene: .; v_gene: TRBV9; CDR3nt: TGTGCCAGCAGCCTATCGGACTACCGGGATGAGCAGTTCTTC; CDR3aa: CASSLSDYRDEQFF
j_gene: TRBJ2-3; len: 14; abundance: .; d_gene: .; v_gene: TRBV14; CDR3nt: TGTGCCAGCAGCCAGCAGCGGCATTCGGATACGCAGTATTTT; CDR3aa: CASSQQRHSDTQYF
j_gene: TRBJ2-5; len: 13; abundance: .; d_gene: .; v_gene: TRBV21-1; CDR3nt: TGTGCCAGCAGCACCCGGGGCCAAGAGACCCAGTACTTC; CDR3aa: CASSTRGQETQYF
j_gene: TRBJ1-5; len: 16; abundance: .; d_gene: .; v_gene: TRBV2; CDR3nt: TGTGCCAGCAGGGGGCAGGGGTTGAGGAGCAATCAGCCCCAGCATTTT; CDR3aa: CASRGQGLRSNQPQHF
j_gene: TRBJ1-1; len: 15; abundance: .; d_gene: .; v_gene: TRBV5-1; CDR3nt: TGCGCCAGCAGCATCAAGGGAGGGCAGTCCCAGGGCGCTTTCTTT; CDR3aa: CASSIKGGQSQGAFF
j_gene: TRBJ2-1; len: 15; abundance: .; d_gene: TRBD2; v_gene: TRBV27; CDR3nt: TGTGCCAGCAGTTCCCCTAGCGGGAGGGCCCTAGTCCAGTTCTTC; CDR3aa: CASSSPSGRALVQFF
j_gene: TRBJ1-5; len: 14; abundance: .; d_gene: TRBD1; v_gene: TRBV9; CDR3nt: TGTGCCAGCAGCGTCGGACAGGGTCCACAGCCCCAGCATTTT; CDR3aa: CASSVGQGPQPQHF
j_gene: TRBJ1-1; len: 15; abundance: .; d_gene: .; v_gene: TRBV9; CDR3nt: TGTGCCAGCAGCGTAGCTCCCAGATTGAACACTGAAGCTTTCTTT; CDR3aa: CASSVAPRLNTEAFF
j_gene: TRBJ1-5; len: 15; abundance: .; d_gene: .; v_gene: TRBV9; CDR3nt: TGTGCCAGCAACCACCTCGGGTGCAGCAATCAGCCCCAGCATTTT; CDR3aa: CASNHLGCSNQPQHF
j_gene: TRBJ1-4; len: 14; abundance: few; d_gene: TRBD1; v_gene: TRBV15; CDR3nt: TGTGCCACCAGCGTACGACAGGGCGGGGAAAAACTGTTTTTT; CDR3aa: CATSVRQGGEKLFF
j_gene: TRBJ2-7; len: 12; abundance: .; d_gene: TRBD1; v_gene: TRBV28; CDR3nt: TGTGCCACACAGGGGCCGAACTACGAGCAGTACTTC; CDR3aa: CATQGPNYEQYF
j_gene: TRBJ2-5; len: 13; abundance: .; d_gene: TRBD1; v_gene: TRBV28; CDR3nt: TGTGCCAGCAGGCCCGACAGGGGCCCTACCCAGTACTTC; CDR3aa: CASRPDRGPTQYF
j_gene: TRBJ1-3; len: 16; abundance: .; d_gene: TRBD1; v_gene: TRBV4-2; CDR3nt: TGTGCCAGCAGCCAAGTTTGGTGGGACAGGTCAAACACCATATATTTT; CDR3aa: CASSQVWWDRSNTIYF
j_gene: TRBJ2-2; len: 16; abundance: few; d_gene: TRBD2; v_gene: TRBV7-2; CDR3nt: TGTGCCAGCAGCTTACTTCCAGCGGGAGGGACCGGGGAGCTGTTTTTT; CDR3aa: CASSLLPAGGTGELFF
j_gene: TRBJ1-4; len: 18; abundance: .; d_gene: .; v_gene: TRBV4-3; CDR3nt: TGCGCCAGCAGCCAAGATCGGACGGGACTCGAGTCTAATGAAAAACTGTTTTTT; CDR3aa: CASSQDRTGLESNEKLFF
j_gene: TRBJ2-3; len: 12; abundance: once; d_gene: .; v_gene: TRBV2; CDR3nt: TGTGCCAGCAGCGGTAGCACAGATACGCAGTATTTT; CDR3aa: CASSGSTDTQYF
j_gene: TRBJ2-6; len: 18; abundance: .; d_gene: TRBD1; v_gene: TRBV9; CDR3nt: TGTGCCAGCAGCGACGGAGGGACAGGGTATTCCGGGGCCAACGTCCTGACTTTC; CDR3aa: CASSDGGTGYSGANVLTF
j_gene: TRBJ1-3; len: 17; abundance: .; d_gene: TRBD1; v_gene: TRBV28; CDR3nt: TGTGCCAGCAGTCCGGCCGGGACAGGGGGCTCTGGAAACACCATATATTTT; CDR3aa: CASSPAGTGGSGNTIYF
j_gene: TRBJ2-7; len: 17; abundance: .; d_gene: .; v_gene: TRBV28; CDR3nt: TGTGCCAGCAGTTTACCCCCTGGCAGGGCGGCCCGGTACGAGCAGTACTTC; CDR3aa: CASSLPPGRAARYEQYF
j_gene: TRBJ2-4; len: 16; abundance: .; d_gene: TRBD2; v_gene: TRBV9; CDR3nt: TGTGCCAGCAGTACGACTAGCGGGAGGGGGAAGAACATTCAGTACTTC; CDR3aa: CASSTTSGRGKNIQYF
j_gene: TRBJ2-1; len: 16; abundance: .; d_gene: .; v_gene: TRBV7-9; CDR3nt: TGTGCCAGCAGCTTAGATACGAGGGGCAGGGGCGATGAGCAGTTCTTC; CDR3aa: CASSLDTRGRGDEQFF
j_gene: TRBJ2-1; len: 12; abundance: .; d_gene: TRBD1; v_gene: TRBV27; CDR3nt: TGTGCCAGCGTATCCCCGGGACAGGGGCAGTTCTTC; CDR3aa: CASVSPGQGQFF
j_gene: TRBJ2-1; len: 15; abundance: few; d_gene: .; v_gene: TRBV6-6; CDR3nt: TGTGCCAGCAGTCTCGGACTGACAGGCTACAATGAGCAGTTCTTC; CDR3aa: CASSLGLTGYNEQFF
j_gene: TRBJ2-1; len: 17; abundance: once; d_gene: TRBD2; v_gene: TRBV27; CDR3nt: TGTGCCAGCAGTTTGATAGGAAGTAGCGGGCCTTACAATGAGCAGTTCTTC; CDR3aa: CASSLIGSSGPYNEQFF
j_gene: TRBJ2-3; len: 16; abundance: .; d_gene: .; v_gene: TRBV19; CDR3nt: TGTGCCAGTAGTATTATCAGGGTTACTAGCACAGATACGCAGTATTTT; CDR3aa: CASSIIRVTSTDTQYF
j_gene: TRBJ2-3; len: 13; abundance: .; d_gene: .; v_gene: TRBV7-2; CDR3nt: TGTGCCAGCAGCTTGGAGAGACTAGATACGCAGTATTTT; CDR3aa: CASSLERLDTQYF